These 21 T cell receptor beta chains share one sample of origin, sequenced in a study of T cells expressing NK-cell markers. TCRdb reanalyzed the 5' RACE reads, giving one entry per CDR3 protein sequence and no DNA. The sample has about 380,000 distinct CDR3 sequences, and its top ten clones hold roughly 5.2%. Material: blood T cells: a sorted CD56 or NKG2C T cell subset, CD4+ or CD8+ T cells, or bulk PBMC T cells (not recorded which). All receptors come from a man between 18 and 69 years old in good health.

The chain carries TRBV5-1 and TRBJ2-2; TCRdb's D call, TRBD1, is unchecked because there is no DNA. In germline, CDR1 is SGHRS, CDR2 YFSETQ. The CDR3 is made up of 17 amino acids. The CDR3 is CASSLEGAGGYTGELFF.

The chain employs TRBV19 and TRBJ2-1; TCRdb's D call of TRBD1 is untestable without DNA. This CDR3 comprises 12 residues. Germline-derived CDR1 and CDR2 are LNHDA and SQIVND (reference sequence). CDR3 region: CASSMDRGLQFF.

The chain uses TRBV6-1 and TRBJ2-7; TCRdb names TRBD1, which stays unverified in the absence of DNA. The CDR3 covers 15 residues. The germline gives CDR1 MNHNS, CDR2 SASEGT. The CDR3 sequence is CASSLHGTGVYEQYF.

The chain combines TRBV11-2 with TRBJ2-6; the D call of TRBD2 rests on TCRdb alone, since no DNA is present to check it. The CDR3 spans 18 residues. Per the germline V gene, CDR1 is SGHAT and CDR2 is FQNNGV. The CDR3 protein is CASSAGRGTDSGANVLTF.

V and J are TRBV6-1 and TRBJ2-7; checking the TCRdb D call of TRBD1 is not possible without DNA. This CDR3 comprises 14 residues. Germline V lookup: CDR1 MNHNS, CDR2 SASEGT. The CDR3 loop is CASDRDRTSYEQYF.

The chain recombines TRBV7-9 with TRBJ2-3. Germline V lookup: CDR1 SEHNR, CDR2 FQNEAQ (reference sequence). The CDR3 is 15 residues long. CDR3 in amino acids: CASSSWGGNADTQYF. Looking up the rest from reference TRBV7-9 and TRBJ2-3 gives the full variable domain: DTGVSQNPRHKITKRGQNVTFRCDPISEHNRLYWYRQTLGQGPEFLTYFQNEAQLEKSRLLSDRFSAERPKGSFSTLEIQRTEQGDSAMYLCASSSWGGNADTQYFGPGTRLTVL.

The rearrangement joins TRBV7-2 to TRBJ2-3; TCRdb calls TRBD1, which cannot be checked without DNA. CDR1 is SGHTA and CDR2 is FQGNSA in the germline V gene. This CDR3 is 15 amino acids long. The CDR3: CASSRGGGNTDTQYF.

The chain carries TRBV12-3 or TRBV12-4 and TRBJ2-7; TCRdb outputs TRBD2, but without DNA this stays unchecked. The CDR3 sequence is 15 residues long. CDR3 loop: CASILRDGYSYEQYF.

The V gene is TRBV6-1, the J gene TRBJ2-5; the D call from TCRdb, TRBD2, cannot be confirmed without DNA. Germline-derived CDR1 and CDR2 are MNHNS and SASEGT. The length of the CDR3 is 12 residues. CDR3 in amino acids: CASGSGGKTQYF.

This chain joins TRBV10-2 and TRBJ2-3. CDR3 size: 13 residues. Germline values: CDR1 WSHSY, CDR2 SAAADI. The CDR3: CASSEGRPDTQYF.

This chain joins TRBV29-1 and TRBJ2-3; the TCRdb call, TRBD2, lacks DNA for checking. The germline V gene has CDR1 SQVTM and CDR2 ANQGSEA. The CDR3 is made up of 16 amino acids. CDR3 in amino acids: CSVERLAGGPTDTQYF.

The genes are TRBV18 and TRBJ1-1; the D call of TRBD1 rests on TCRdb alone, since no DNA is present to check it. The germline V gene encodes CDR1 KGHSH and CDR2 LQKENI. There are 16 residues in the CDR3. CDR3 in amino acids: CASSPPGTGAGTEAFF.

V and J are TRBV11-1 and TRBJ2-7; TCRdb picks TRBD1, but there is no DNA to check that call. The V gene's germline CDR1 is SGHAT and CDR2 FQDESV (reference sequence). The CDR3 loop spans 15 amino acids. The CDR3: CASSSLKGRDYEQYF.

The V and J genes are TRBV2 and TRBJ2-7; TCRdb reports TRBD2, a call that lacks DNA to check it against. From germline, CDR1 is SNHLY and CDR2 FYNNEI. The CDR3 has 13 residues. CDR3 in amino acids: CASNGRPSYEQYF.

The chain uses TRBV7-9 and TRBJ2-7; TCRdb calls TRBD1, which cannot be checked without DNA. The germline CDR1 and CDR2 sequences are SEHNR and FQNEAQ (reference sequence). The CDR3 length is 17 residues. CDR3 sequence: CASSLSSARDGNYEQYF. Complete variable domain (other parts from reference TRBV7-9 and TRBJ2-7): DTGVSQNPRHKITKRGQNVTFRCDPISEHNRLYWYRQTLGQGPEFLTYFQNEAQLEKSRLLSDRFSAERPKGSFSTLEIQRTEQGDSAMYLCASSLSSARDGNYEQYFGPGTRLTVT.

This chain links TRBV9 with TRBJ2-2; TCRdb outputs TRBD2, but without DNA this stays unchecked. CDR3 length: 16 amino acids. Germline CDR1 reads SGDLS; CDR2 reads YYNGEE. CDR3 loop: CASSTRGGASTGELFF.

The V call is TRBV6-2 or TRBV6-3, the J call TRBJ1-6; TCRdb's D gene call, TRBD1, goes unchecked for lack of DNA. The CDR3 runs to 21 residues. CDR1 is MNHEY, CDR2 SVGEGT, per germline. This chain's CDR3 is CASSYGVRGGGMSSYNSPLHF.

The rearrangement uses TRBV7-9 and TRBJ2-7; there is no DNA to check the TCRdb D call of TRBD2. CDR1 is SEHNR, CDR2 FQNEAQ, per germline (reference sequence). This CDR3 is 15 amino acids long. The CDR3 loop reads CASSYTRDGIYEQYF.

V is TRBV28 and J is TRBJ2-1; TCRdb reports TRBD1, a call that lacks DNA to check it against. This CDR3 region has 14 residues. The germline V gene has CDR1 MDHEN and CDR2 SYDVKM. The CDR3 spells CASSTLQRGLEQFF. The variable domain in full, with the rest retrieved from reference TRBV28 and TRBJ2-1, is DVKVTQSSRYLVKRTGEKVFLECVQDMDHENMFWYRQDPGLGLRLIYFSYDVKMKEKGDIPEGYSVSREKKERFSLILESASTNQTSMYLCASSTLQRGLEQFFGPGTRLTVL.

The chain is built from TRBV6-5 and TRBJ2-3; TCRdb indicates TRBD2, and absent DNA this call remains unverified. The CDR3 sequence is 18 residues long. CDR1 and CDR2 (germline): MNHEY, SVGAGI. The CDR3: CASSYSNPSGGITDTQYF.

The rearrangement joins TRBV27 to TRBJ1-1; the D gene TCRdb calls, TRBD1, cannot be checked with no DNA. The CDR3 runs 14 residues. CDR1 MNHEY and CDR2 SMNVEV come from the germline V gene (reference sequence). The CDR3 loop reads CASRPPGPTHAAFF.